The rows below give T cell receptor beta chains drawn from one sample of a study of T cell responses to AZD1222 COVID-19 vaccine. Libraries were prepared by immunoSEQ multiplex PCR; TCRdb keeps only in-frame clonotypes and omits some of them. The sample has 150,000 to 200,000 clones; roughly nine tenths are singletons. The sample consisted of peripheral blood, taken 28 days after the second AZD1222 dose. These receptors were obtained from an adult who received the AZD1222 COVID-19 vaccine. The CDR3 runs from the conserved cysteine through the conserved F or W. The D gene is left open where the match is weak. Clone size is shown for a subset of rows, as once, few, many or a class of expanded clone.

CDR3 length: 15; V gene: TRBV7-2; clone size: .; D gene: .; J gene: TRBJ2-1; CDR3 protein: CASSLRGGSYNEQFF; CDR3 DNA: TGTGCCAGCAGCTTACGCGGCGGTAGTTACAATGAGCAGTTCTTC
CDR3 length: 15; V gene: TRBV12-5; clone size: .; D gene: .; J gene: TRBJ2-7; CDR3 protein: CASDTKLGQSYEQYF; CDR3 DNA: TGTGCTAGTGACACAAAGCTAGGACAGTCGTACGAGCAGTACTTC
CDR3 length: 13; V gene: TRBV18; clone size: .; D gene: .; J gene: TRBJ2-7; CDR3 protein: CASSPGTSYEQYF; CDR3 DNA: TGTGCCAGCTCACCGGGGACCTCCTACGAGCAGTACTTC
CDR3 length: 12; V gene: TRBV11-2; clone size: .; D gene: .; J gene: TRBJ1-2; CDR3 protein: CASSSEGTGYTF; CDR3 DNA: TGTGCCAGCAGCTCCGAGGGGACTGGCTACACCTTC
CDR3 length: 18; V gene: TRBV7-8; clone size: .; D gene: TRBD2; J gene: TRBJ2-1; CDR3 protein: CASSSSYSGRGPGNEQFF; CDR3 DNA: TGTGCCAGCAGCTCAAGTTATAGCGGGAGGGGGCCTGGCAATGAGCAGTTCTTC
CDR3 length: 16; V gene: TRBV3-1/TRBV3-2; clone size: .; D gene: TRBD1; J gene: TRBJ2-7; CDR3 protein: CASSQPTGTGFYEQYF; CDR3 DNA: TGTGCCAGCAGCCAACCCACCGGGACAGGGTTCTACGAGCAGTACTTC
CDR3 length: 16; V gene: TRBV5-4; clone size: .; D gene: TRBD1; J gene: TRBJ1-1; CDR3 protein: CASSLRDRAVNTEAFF; CDR3 DNA: TGTGCCAGCAGCTTGCGGGACAGGGCCGTGAACACTGAAGCTTTCTTT
CDR3 length: 12; V gene: TRBV3-1/TRBV3-2; clone size: .; D gene: .; J gene: TRBJ2-1; CDR3 protein: CASSQDLLEQFF; CDR3 DNA: TGTGCCAGCAGCCAAGACCTGCTTGAGCAGTTCTTC
CDR3 length: 16; V gene: TRBV27; clone size: once; D gene: .; J gene: TRBJ1-5; CDR3 protein: CASSPRDTLSNQPQHF; CDR3 DNA: TGTGCCAGCAGTCCACGGGACACCCTTAGCAATCAGCCCCAGCATTTT
CDR3 length: 14; V gene: TRBV11-1; clone size: .; D gene: .; J gene: TRBJ2-3; CDR3 protein: CASSLSGGQYTQYF; CDR3 DNA: TGTGCCAGCAGCTTATCCGGGGGCCAATATACGCAGTATTTT
CDR3 length: 13; V gene: TRBV28; clone size: .; D gene: .; J gene: TRBJ1-5; CDR3 protein: CASIDGPLQPQHF; CDR3 DNA: TGTGCCAGCATCGACGGTCCATTGCAGCCCCAGCATTTT
CDR3 length: 17; V gene: TRBV10-3; clone size: .; D gene: TRBD2; J gene: TRBJ2-7; CDR3 protein: CAISLTSGGAGGYEQYF; CDR3 DNA: TGTGCCATCAGCCTGACTAGCGGGGGGGCCGGGGGCTACGAGCAGTACTTC
CDR3 length: 14; V gene: TRBV5-4; clone size: .; D gene: TRBD1; J gene: TRBJ2-7; CDR3 protein: CASSLRQGNAEQYF; CDR3 DNA: TGTGCCAGCAGCTTGAGACAGGGTAATGCCGAGCAGTACTTC
CDR3 length: 13; V gene: TRBV6-5; clone size: .; D gene: .; J gene: TRBJ2-3; CDR3 protein: CASSVGGQDTQYF; CDR3 DNA: TGTGCCAGCTCCGTGGGGGGGCAAGATACGCAGTATTTT
CDR3 length: 15; V gene: TRBV2; clone size: .; D gene: TRBD1; J gene: TRBJ1-2; CDR3 protein: CASTFLVGQGGGYTF; CDR3 DNA: TGTGCCAGCACCTTTCTGGTGGGACAGGGGGGTGGCTACACCTTC
CDR3 length: 18; V gene: TRBV14; clone size: .; D gene: .; J gene: TRBJ2-1; CDR3 protein: CASSQESRFSGLYNEQFF; CDR3 DNA: TGTGCCAGCAGCCAAGAGTCAAGGTTTAGCGGACTCTACAATGAGCAGTTCTTC
CDR3 length: 13; V gene: TRBV12-3/TRBV12-4; clone size: .; D gene: TRBD1; J gene: TRBJ1-2; CDR3 protein: CASSSGGGYGYTF; CDR3 DNA: TGTGCCAGCAGTTCAGGGGGAGGGTATGGCTACACCTTC
CDR3 length: 15; V gene: TRBV10-1; clone size: .; D gene: .; J gene: TRBJ2-7; CDR3 protein: CASSDGGMTHYEQYF; CDR3 DNA: TGCGCCAGCAGTGATGGCGGGATGACCCACTACGAGCAGTACTTC
CDR3 length: 17; V gene: TRBV7-3; clone size: .; D gene: TRBD2; J gene: TRBJ2-3; CDR3 protein: CASSPASTSGGLNTQYF; CDR3 DNA: TGTGCCAGCAGCCCCGCCTCGACTAGCGGGGGTCTCAATACGCAGTATTTT
CDR3 length: 15; V gene: TRBV25-1; clone size: .; D gene: .; J gene: TRBJ2-7; CDR3 protein: CASSESQPGSYEQYF; CDR3 DNA: TGTGCCAGCAGTGAATCCCAACCTGGCTCCTACGAGCAGTACTTC
CDR3 length: 12; V gene: TRBV29-1; clone size: .; D gene: .; J gene: TRBJ1-1; CDR3 protein: CSAHEGWQIAFF; CDR3 DNA: TGCAGCGCCCACGAGGGGTGGCAGATAGCTTTCTTT
CDR3 length: 15; V gene: TRBV27; clone size: .; D gene: TRBD2; J gene: TRBJ2-1; CDR3 protein: CASSLQGLVWNEQFF; CDR3 DNA: TGTGCCAGCAGTTTACAAGGACTAGTTTGGAATGAGCAGTTCTTC
CDR3 length: 16; V gene: TRBV7-3; clone size: .; D gene: .; J gene: TRBJ2-1; CDR3 protein: CASSLRVANGDNEQFF; CDR3 DNA: TGTGCCAGCAGCTTAAGGGTCGCCAATGGGGACAATGAGCAGTTCTTC
CDR3 length: 17; V gene: TRBV5-6; clone size: .; D gene: TRBD1; J gene: TRBJ1-2; CDR3 protein: CASSLYRGGILRYGYTF; CDR3 DNA: TGTGCCAGCAGCTTATACAGGGGAGGAATTCTCCGCTATGGCTACACCTTC
CDR3 length: 14; V gene: TRBV19; clone size: .; D gene: .; J gene: TRBJ1-2; CDR3 protein: CASSIDLENNGYTF; CDR3 DNA: TGTGCCAGTAGTATAGATCTAGAGAACAATGGCTACACCTTC
CDR3 length: 15; V gene: TRBV28; clone size: .; D gene: TRBD1; J gene: TRBJ2-1; CDR3 protein: CASSLQGASYNEQFF; CDR3 DNA: TGTGCCAGCAGTTTACAGGGGGCCTCCTACAATGAGCAGTTCTTC
CDR3 length: 17; V gene: TRBV19; clone size: .; D gene: .; J gene: TRBJ1-5; CDR3 protein: CASSIRPGTAQGEPQHF; CDR3 DNA: TGTGCCAGTAGTATACGACCCGGGACGGCCCAAGGGGAGCCCCAGCATTTT
CDR3 length: 15; V gene: TRBV7-2; clone size: .; D gene: TRBD2; J gene: TRBJ2-7; CDR3 protein: CASSPSGGALYEQYF; CDR3 DNA: TGTGCCAGCAGCCCCAGCGGGGGGGCCTTATACGAGCAGTACTTC
CDR3 length: 12; V gene: TRBV7-7; clone size: .; D gene: .; J gene: TRBJ2-3; CDR3 protein: CASRDLLDTQYF; CDR3 DNA: TGTGCCAGCAGGGATCTACTGGATACGCAGTATTTT
CDR3 length: 15; V gene: TRBV3-1/TRBV3-2; clone size: .; D gene: .; J gene: TRBJ1-1; CDR3 protein: CASSHQGRGNTEAFF; CDR3 DNA: TGTGCCAGCAGCCACCAAGGGAGAGGGAACACTGAAGCTTTCTTT
CDR3 length: 15; V gene: TRBV10-3; clone size: .; D gene: .; J gene: TRBJ2-2; CDR3 protein: CAISEGGQVTGELFF; CDR3 DNA: TGTGCCATCAGTGAGGGGGGGCAGGTCACCGGGGAGCTGTTTTTT
CDR3 length: 14; V gene: TRBV15; clone size: .; D gene: .; J gene: TRBJ1-3; CDR3 protein: CATSRGGGGNTIYF; CDR3 DNA: TGTGCCACCAGCAGAGGAGGGGGGGGAAACACCATATATTTT
CDR3 length: 15; V gene: TRBV7-9; clone size: .; D gene: TRBD2; J gene: TRBJ2-1; CDR3 protein: CASSLGTSVYNEQFF; CDR3 DNA: TGTGCCAGCAGCTTAGGGACTAGCGTATACAATGAGCAGTTCTTC
CDR3 length: 14; V gene: TRBV19; clone size: .; D gene: .; J gene: TRBJ1-3; CDR3 protein: CASSITGAGNTIYF; CDR3 DNA: TGTGCCAGTAGTATAACGGGGGCTGGAAACACCATATATTTT
CDR3 length: 16; V gene: TRBV7-9; clone size: .; D gene: .; J gene: TRBJ1-4; CDR3 protein: CASSLPLDRTHEKLFF; CDR3 DNA: TGTGCCAGCAGCTTACCTCTGGACCGTACTCATGAAAAACTGTTTTTT
CDR3 length: 14; V gene: TRBV28; clone size: .; D gene: TRBD2; J gene: TRBJ2-1; CDR3 protein: CASSPNGLAGEQFF; CDR3 DNA: TGTGCCAGCAGTCCTAACGGACTAGCGGGTGAGCAGTTCTTC
CDR3 length: 15; V gene: TRBV4-2; clone size: once; D gene: TRBD1; J gene: TRBJ2-1; CDR3 protein: CASSQAEGAGNEQFF; CDR3 DNA: TGTGCCAGCAGCCAAGCTGAGGGGGCGGGCAATGAGCAGTTCTTC
CDR3 length: 12; V gene: TRBV6-6; clone size: .; D gene: .; J gene: TRBJ2-3; CDR3 protein: CASRNSGDTQYF; CDR3 DNA: TGTGCCAGCAGGAATTCGGGAGATACGCAGTATTTT
CDR3 length: 15; V gene: TRBV2; clone size: .; D gene: TRBD2; J gene: TRBJ2-1; CDR3 protein: CASSGLAGGDDEQFF; CDR3 DNA: TGTGCCAGCAGTGGCCTAGCGGGGGGGGATGATGAGCAGTTCTTC
CDR3 length: 13; V gene: TRBV9; clone size: .; D gene: .; J gene: TRBJ1-5; CDR3 protein: CASSTSGYQPQHF; CDR3 DNA: TGTGCCAGCAGCACGTCAGGGTATCAGCCCCAGCATTTT
CDR3 length: 17; V gene: TRBV6-1; clone size: .; D gene: .; J gene: TRBJ2-1; CDR3 protein: CASSEGGLLSSYNEQFF; CDR3 DNA: TGTGCCAGCAGTGAAGGCGGACTTTTGAGCTCCTACAATGAGCAGTTCTTC
CDR3 length: 15; V gene: TRBV19; clone size: .; D gene: .; J gene: TRBJ2-1; CDR3 protein: CASSTTGLAYNEQFF; CDR3 DNA: TGTGCCAGTAGCACCACAGGGTTGGCCTACAATGAGCAGTTCTTC
CDR3 length: 16; V gene: TRBV7-6; clone size: .; D gene: .; J gene: TRBJ2-1; CDR3 protein: CASSLAGLLSWDEQFF; CDR3 DNA: TGTGCCAGCAGCTTAGCTGGGCTTTTAAGCTGGGATGAGCAGTTCTTC
CDR3 length: 15; V gene: TRBV6-4; clone size: .; D gene: .; J gene: TRBJ1-1; CDR3 protein: CASNRDRLGDTEAFF; CDR3 DNA: TGTGCCAGCAACCGAGACCGCCTGGGGGACACTGAAGCTTTCTTT
CDR3 length: 15; V gene: TRBV6-5; clone size: .; D gene: .; J gene: TRBJ1-5; CDR3 protein: CASSYSNKGDQPQHF; CDR3 DNA: TGTGCCAGCAGTTACTCCAATAAAGGGGACCAGCCCCAGCATTTT
CDR3 length: 16; V gene: TRBV4-2; clone size: .; D gene: TRBD1; J gene: TRBJ1-5; CDR3 protein: CASSQEVQGMNQPQHF; CDR3 DNA: TGTGCCAGCAGCCAAGAGGTACAGGGGATGAATCAGCCCCAGCATTTT
CDR3 length: 18; V gene: TRBV5-1; clone size: .; D gene: .; J gene: TRBJ2-7; CDR3 protein: CASSLRRETTSRSYEQYF; CDR3 DNA: TGCGCCAGCAGCTTACGACGGGAAACGACTAGTCGGTCGTACGAGCAGTACTTC
CDR3 length: 18; V gene: TRBV5-1; clone size: .; D gene: .; J gene: TRBJ1-3; CDR3 protein: CASSSRSGTVNSGNTIYF; CDR3 DNA: TGCGCCAGCAGCTCACGATCCGGGACGGTGAACTCTGGAAACACCATATATTTT